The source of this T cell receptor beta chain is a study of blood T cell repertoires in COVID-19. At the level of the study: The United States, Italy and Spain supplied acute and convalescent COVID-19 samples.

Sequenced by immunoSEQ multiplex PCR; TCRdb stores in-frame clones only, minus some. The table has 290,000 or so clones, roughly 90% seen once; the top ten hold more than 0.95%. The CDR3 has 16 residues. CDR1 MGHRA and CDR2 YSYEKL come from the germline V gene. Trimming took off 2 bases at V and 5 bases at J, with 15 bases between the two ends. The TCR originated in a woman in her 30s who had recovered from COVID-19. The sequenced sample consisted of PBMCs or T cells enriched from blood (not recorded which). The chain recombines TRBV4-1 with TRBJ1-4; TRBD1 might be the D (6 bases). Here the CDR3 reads CASSQKFGQINEKLFF. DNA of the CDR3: TGCGCCAGCAGCCAAAAGTTTGGACAGATAAATGAAAAACTGTTTTTT.